These T cell receptor beta chains were read from a single sample in a study of shared clonotypes between healthy human individuals. Produced via immunoSEQ multiplex PCR; TCRdb's table is partial and in-frame only. The sample contains about 490,000 clones, about three quarters of which appear only once. Specimen: PBMCs. The receptors shown here come from a woman in her forties in good health. Some clones in this sample may be carry-over from other donors' samples. Each CDR3 is given with its conserved first and last residue. Each record gives: clone size, V gene, J gene, CDR3 protein. Clone size is shown for a subset of rows, as once, few, many or a class of expanded clone.

clone_size: NA; v_call: TRBV4-3; j_call: TRBJ2-1; cdr3_aa: CASSQDPQRGWGVNEQFF
clone_size: NA; v_call: TRBV30; j_call: TRBJ1-6; cdr3_aa: CAWSSKGSGNSPLHF
clone_size: once; v_call: TRBV6-4; j_call: TRBJ1-1; cdr3_aa: CASSPGNWGSTEAFF
clone_size: NA; v_call: TRBV7-7; j_call: TRBJ2-2; cdr3_aa: CASSPGQGAGELFF
clone_size: many; v_call: TRBV20-1; j_call: TRBJ2-7; cdr3_aa: CSAGGPLEQYF
clone_size: NA; v_call: TRBV28; j_call: TRBJ2-7; cdr3_aa: CASTVAGGPHSEQYF
clone_size: NA; v_call: TRBV28; j_call: TRBJ2-6; cdr3_aa: CASSSPGVSGANVLTF
clone_size: NA; v_call: TRBV5-6; j_call: TRBJ1-6; cdr3_aa: CASSHLDRDNSPLHF
clone_size: NA; v_call: TRBV2; j_call: TRBJ2-7; cdr3_aa: CASSRDRDYEQYF
clone_size: NA; v_call: TRBV18; j_call: TRBJ2-5; cdr3_aa: CASSVIGRGERYF
clone_size: NA; v_call: TRBV9; j_call: TRBJ1-5; cdr3_aa: CASSVAGGPNQPQHF
clone_size: NA; v_call: TRBV25-1; j_call: TRBJ1-2; cdr3_aa: CASSGDSVTYGYTF
clone_size: NA; v_call: TRBV4-1; j_call: TRBJ2-7; cdr3_aa: CASSQDWTGSYEQYF
clone_size: few; v_call: TRBV4-3; j_call: TRBJ2-5; cdr3_aa: CASSQDPWGPKETQYF
clone_size: once; v_call: TRBV28; j_call: TRBJ1-5; cdr3_aa: CASRYGQGFNQPQHF
clone_size: few; v_call: TRBV5-1; j_call: TRBJ2-5; cdr3_aa: CASSPGDTSGVLETQYF
clone_size: NA; v_call: TRBV5-1; j_call: TRBJ2-2; cdr3_aa: CASSVGGELFF
clone_size: many; v_call: TRBV6-1; j_call: TRBJ2-1; cdr3_aa: CASSEAGLEPYNEQFF
clone_size: NA; v_call: TRBV5-1; j_call: TRBJ1-1; cdr3_aa: CASSQQGNTEAFF
clone_size: NA; v_call: TRBV18; j_call: TRBJ1-3; cdr3_aa: CASSPGGDEGNTIYF
clone_size: NA; v_call: TRBV6-1; j_call: TRBJ2-1; cdr3_aa: CASSEAPNPLAGGIRDEQFF
clone_size: NA; v_call: TRBV7-9; j_call: TRBJ2-1; cdr3_aa: CASSQEARSYNEQFF
clone_size: NA; v_call: TRBV7-9; j_call: TRBJ1-1; cdr3_aa: CASSLRDRGRRNTEAFF
clone_size: NA; v_call: TRBV18; j_call: TRBJ1-5; cdr3_aa: CASSRNRTGINQPQHF
clone_size: few; v_call: TRBV28; j_call: TRBJ2-3; cdr3_aa: CASSFRTLATQYF
clone_size: NA; v_call: TRBV18; j_call: TRBJ2-3; cdr3_aa: CASSPQAERSTDTQYF
clone_size: NA; v_call: TRBV4-3; j_call: TRBJ2-3; cdr3_aa: CASSRNLADTQYF
clone_size: NA; v_call: TRBV4-1; j_call: TRBJ2-5; cdr3_aa: CASSHQGRIGQETQYF
clone_size: NA; v_call: TRBV5-4; j_call: TRBJ2-2; cdr3_aa: CASSFGTYTGELFF
clone_size: NA; v_call: TRBV28; j_call: TRBJ2-5; cdr3_aa: CASSPDRGVGETQYF
clone_size: NA; v_call: TRBV7-8; j_call: TRBJ1-4; cdr3_aa: CASSPLRGSGEKLFF
clone_size: NA; v_call: TRBV2; j_call: TRBJ2-5; cdr3_aa: CAGTSLQETQYF
clone_size: NA; v_call: TRBV4-3; j_call: TRBJ2-1; cdr3_aa: CASSQEREWGEQFF
clone_size: NA; v_call: TRBV21-1; j_call: TRBJ2-1; cdr3_aa: CASAPYTGGGSYNEQFF
clone_size: few; v_call: TRBV10-1; j_call: TRBJ1-5; cdr3_aa: CASLGQFRHNQPQHF
clone_size: NA; v_call: TRBV7-3; j_call: TRBJ2-7; cdr3_aa: CASSSRTSGSYEQYF
clone_size: once; v_call: TRBV10-2; j_call: TRBJ2-2; cdr3_aa: CASSDPGLAGVKGTGELFF
clone_size: NA; v_call: TRBV5-8; j_call: TRBJ2-1; cdr3_aa: CASIPGLAVTNEQFF
clone_size: NA; v_call: TRBV7-2; j_call: TRBJ2-2; cdr3_aa: CASSLDDSFTGELFF
clone_size: NA; v_call: TRBV29-1; j_call: TRBJ1-1; cdr3_aa: CSVGSANTEAFF
clone_size: NA; v_call: TRBV30; j_call: TRBJ2-2; cdr3_aa: CAWHRDSGRYAGELFF
clone_size: few; v_call: TRBV19; j_call: TRBJ1-4; cdr3_aa: CARPLVGTGESIWDEKLFF
clone_size: NA; v_call: TRBV30; j_call: TRBJ2-1; cdr3_aa: CAWMIGTNYNEQFF
clone_size: NA; v_call: TRBV7-2; j_call: TRBJ2-4; cdr3_aa: CASSLALGQNIQYF
clone_size: NA; v_call: TRBV19; j_call: TRBJ1-1; cdr3_aa: CASSNQGDTEAFF
clone_size: many; v_call: TRBV28; j_call: TRBJ2-5; cdr3_aa: CASSVSVGEWGETQYF
clone_size: NA; v_call: TRBV6-6; j_call: TRBJ1-1; cdr3_aa: CASSLGQYNTEAFF
clone_size: NA; v_call: TRBV6-1; j_call: TRBJ2-5; cdr3_aa: CASSERWGQETQYF
clone_size: NA; v_call: TRBV7-8; j_call: TRBJ2-5; cdr3_aa: CASSPDRYQETQYF
clone_size: NA; v_call: TRBV4-1; j_call: TRBJ2-1; cdr3_aa: CASSQDWASGRNEQFF
clone_size: few; v_call: TRBV6-1; j_call: TRBJ1-1; cdr3_aa: CASSEAGNTEAFF